This TCR beta chain was sequenced for a study of Ad26.COV2.S vaccination and SARS-CoV-2 variants. For the study at large: Ad26.COV2.S given intramuscularly, once or twice 56 days apart.

Trimming stripped 4 bases from V and 7 bases from J, with 20 bases between. This CDR3 region has 15 residues. CDR1 is SGDLS, CDR2 YYNGEE, per germline. As regards this clone: Its antigen is unknown.

General observations from the study: Across vaccine and placebo recipients, the breadth of non-spike TCRs was similar. Analytic work on TCR breadth and depth might have understated the full extent of total T cell responses.

The treatment: some 20 received Ad26.COV2.S at low or high dose, single or two shots; 5 received placebo; per-sample allocation not given. Sampling occurred on day 63 after the first vaccine or placebo injection. Sequencing used immunoSEQ multiplex PCR; TCRdb keeps in-frame clones, though not all of them. The table lists around 450,000 clones, roughly nine tenths of them singletons. This chain connects TRBV9 to TRBJ2-5; possibly TRBD1 or TRBD2 for D (5 bases each). This TCR derives from a person between 18 and 59 years old who received the Ad26.COV2.S COVID-19 vaccine or a placebo. The sequencing used peripheral blood, collected in a trial of Ad26.COV2.S vaccine versus placebo. This CDR3 is CASSPRGSNAGTQYF. The CDR3 nucleotides read TGTGCCAGCAGCCCAAGGGGTTCGAACGCGGGGACCCAGTACTTC.